The present T cell receptor beta chain was sequenced within a study of cytotoxic CD8 clonotypes in ibrutinib-treated CLL. Study context: After median approximately 70 months, about 14 stayed in remission, approximately twelve progressed; responses some 25 partial, 2 complete.

Study findings and constraints: Public clonotypes, rarely seen, contracted or held steady on treatment.

TCRdb's table, derived via immunoSEQ multiplex PCR, lists solely in-frame clones and lacks some. Here the sample spans some 14,000 clones, about two thirds being singletons. CDR1 is ENHRY, CDR2 SYGVKD, per germline. V gave up 5 bases and J gave up 6 bases; unmatched junction bases: 8. The CDR3 extends over 17 amino acids. About this clone itself: Its target is not known.

Source: PBMCs, taken before ibrutinib treatment. The receptor's source is a human donor with chronic lymphocytic leukemia. The chain recombines TRBV10-3 with TRBJ2-3, with 16 bases matching TRBD2. CDR3 DNA sequence: TGTGCCATCAGTCCAGGGACTAGCGGGAGGGGGCCGGATACGCAGTATTTT. Its translation: CAISPGTSGRGPDTQYF.